The 6 T cell receptor beta chains given below trace back to one sample, sequenced in a study of blood T cell repertoires in COVID-19. Method: immunoSEQ multiplex PCR; TCRdb's copy keeps in-frame clones and lacks some. This table has roughly 150,000 clones, around 90% appearing once. Specimen: peripheral blood. The receptors shown here come from a human donor in a cohort sampled during active COVID-19.

The genes are TRBV9 and TRBJ2-4, with 8 bases fitting TRBD2. V shed 7 bases and J 9 bases; nucleotides not matched to a gene: 12. This CDR3 has 14 residues. Germline-derived CDR1 and CDR2 are SGDLS and YYNGEE. The CDR3 DNA sequence: TGTGCCAGCGCCGCCGGGGGACTAGGGGGCATTCAGTACTTC. This encodes CASAAGGLGGIQYF.

The CDR3 spells CAWSLYLPPVLLGEQYF. The CDR3 DNA is TGTGCCTGGAGCCTTTACTTACCCCCGGTTCTGCTCGGCGAGCAGTACTTC. The gene calls are TRBV30 and TRBJ2-7; no definite D call. V gave up 3 bases and J gave up 6 bases, with 27 bases separating them. The CDR3 runs 17 residues. Germline V gives CDR1 GTSNPN, CDR2 SVGIG (reference sequence).

This clone was seen ten or more times. The genes are TRBV28 and TRBJ2-3; 8 bases map to TRBD1. This CDR3 is built from 17 residues. Germline V gene lookup returns CDR1 MDHEN and CDR2 SYDVKM. Trimming cost V 3 bases and J 6 bases; bases outside gene matches: 14. The CDR3 region is CASSFPEGRQGADTQYF. The CDR3, as DNA: TGTGCCAGCAGTTTCCCTGAAGGACGGCAGGGGGCTGATACGCAGTATTTT.

This chain joins TRBV5-1 and TRBJ1-4; 8 nucleotides agree with TRBD1. Per the germline V gene, CDR1 is SGHRS and CDR2 is YFSETQ. Unmatched junction bases numbered 7, after V lost 3 bases and J lost 3 bases. The CDR3 contains 16 residues. The CDR3 reads CASSSPDRGPNEKLFF. CDR3 in DNA: TGCGCCAGCAGCTCCCCTGACAGGGGTCCTAATGAAAAACTGTTTTTT.

The chain uses TRBV3-1 (or the pseudogene TRBV3-2) and TRBJ2-7; D gene uncertain. This CDR3 spans 13 amino acids. The V end lost 2 bases, the J end lost 2 bases, and 7 bases lay between the germline ends. Germline lookup yields CDR1 LGHDT and CDR2 YNNKEL (reference sequence). CDR3 loop: CASSQSPPYEQYF. The CDR3 nucleotides read TGTGCCAGCAGCCAAAGCCCCCCCTACGAGCAGTACTTC.

This sequence joins TRBV18 and TRBJ2-7; 10 bases agree with TRBD2. Germline V gene lookup returns CDR1 KGHSH and CDR2 LQKENI. Trimming removed 3 bases from V and 4 bases from J; junction bases left unmatched: 6. The length of the CDR3 is 15 residues. The CDR3 DNA reads as TGTGCCAGCTCACCCCAACTAGCGGGACTATACGAGCAGTACTTC. Translated: CASSPQLAGLYEQYF.